The next 2 T cell receptor beta chains were all read from a single sample in a study of vaccination and CD4 T cells after COVID-19. No cognate antigen is known for these TCRs. Stated treatment: approximately nine-day PBMC culture with coronavirus spike peptide pools or control peptides (ViraFEST assay). With the Oncomine TCR Beta short-read assay, DNA from cultured CD4+ T cells was sequenced. TCRdb re-called the PCR reads with MiXCR, one entry per CDR3 protein. The data hold around 13,000 distinct CDR3 sequences, with roughly half observed a single time. Sequenced sample: CD4+ T cells from blood, cultured in vitro. The receptor set was obtained from a human donor who had recovered from COVID-19.

CDR3 bases: TGTGCCAGCAGTTTATATCGAGCGGGAGTATCACGGCCCGGGGAGCTGTTTTTT. It yields the protein CASSLYRAGVSRPGELFF. The V call is TRBV28, the J call TRBJ2-2, with 8 bases fitting TRBD2. The ends lost 1 base at V and 6 bases at J; junction bases unmatched: 13. Germline assignment: CDR1 MDHEN and CDR2 SYDVKM. There are 18 residues in the CDR3. The entire variable domain, with the rest obtained from reference TRBV28 and TRBJ2-2, is as follows: DVKVTQSSRYLVKRTGEKVFLECVQDMDHENMFWYRQDPGLGLRLIYFSYDVKMKEKGDIPEGYSVSREKKERFSLILESASTNQTSMYLCASSLYRAGVSRPGELFFGEGSRLTVL.

The V call is TRBV6-1, the J call TRBJ1-5, with a possible D match to TRBD1 (5 bases). The length of the CDR3 is 13 residues. V lost 7 bases to trimming and J lost 9 bases, with 16 bases between them. Germline-derived CDR1 and CDR2 are MNHNS and SASEGT. Here the CDR3 DNA reads TGTGCCAGCATGGTTTCGAGCACAGGGCCCCAGCATTTT. It yields the protein CASMVSSTGPQHF.